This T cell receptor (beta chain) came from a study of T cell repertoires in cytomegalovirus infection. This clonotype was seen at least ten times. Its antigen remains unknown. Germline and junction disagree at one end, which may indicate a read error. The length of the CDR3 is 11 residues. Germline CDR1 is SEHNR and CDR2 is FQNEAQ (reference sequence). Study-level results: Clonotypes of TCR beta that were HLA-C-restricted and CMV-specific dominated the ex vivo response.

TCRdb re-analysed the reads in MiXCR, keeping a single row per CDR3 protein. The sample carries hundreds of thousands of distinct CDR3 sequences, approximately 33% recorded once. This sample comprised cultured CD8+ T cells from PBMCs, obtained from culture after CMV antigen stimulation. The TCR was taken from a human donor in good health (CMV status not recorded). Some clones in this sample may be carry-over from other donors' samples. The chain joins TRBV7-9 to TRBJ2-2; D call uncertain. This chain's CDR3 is CASSASGELFF. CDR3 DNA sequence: TGTGCTAGCAGTGCTTCCGGGGAGCTGTTTTTT.